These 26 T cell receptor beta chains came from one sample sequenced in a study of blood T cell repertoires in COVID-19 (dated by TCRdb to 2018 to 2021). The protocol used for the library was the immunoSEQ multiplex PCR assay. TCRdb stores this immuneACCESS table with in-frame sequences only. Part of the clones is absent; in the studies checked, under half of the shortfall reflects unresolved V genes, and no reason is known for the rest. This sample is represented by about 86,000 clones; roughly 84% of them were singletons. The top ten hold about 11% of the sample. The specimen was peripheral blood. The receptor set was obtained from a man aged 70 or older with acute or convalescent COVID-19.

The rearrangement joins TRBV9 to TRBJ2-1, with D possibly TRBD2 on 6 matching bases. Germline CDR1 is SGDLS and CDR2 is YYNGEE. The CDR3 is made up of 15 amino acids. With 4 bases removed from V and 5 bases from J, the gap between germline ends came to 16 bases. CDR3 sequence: CASSSRAGRDNEQFF. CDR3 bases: TGTGCCAGCAGCTCGAGGGCGGGGCGCGACAATGAGCAGTTCTTC.

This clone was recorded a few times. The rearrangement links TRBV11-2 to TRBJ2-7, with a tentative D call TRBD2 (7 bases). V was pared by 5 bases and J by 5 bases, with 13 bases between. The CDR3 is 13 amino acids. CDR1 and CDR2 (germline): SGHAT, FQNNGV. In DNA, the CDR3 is TGTGCCAGCAGCAACGGAGGGGGGGACGAGCAGTACGTC. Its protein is CASSNGGGDEQYV.

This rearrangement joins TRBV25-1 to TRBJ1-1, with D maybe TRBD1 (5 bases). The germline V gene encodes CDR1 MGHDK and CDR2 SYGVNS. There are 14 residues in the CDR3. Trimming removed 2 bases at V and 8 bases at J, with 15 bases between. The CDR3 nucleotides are TGTGCCAGCAGTGAAGTCGACAGCCCAGACGAAGCTTTCTTT. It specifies CASSEVDSPDEAFF.

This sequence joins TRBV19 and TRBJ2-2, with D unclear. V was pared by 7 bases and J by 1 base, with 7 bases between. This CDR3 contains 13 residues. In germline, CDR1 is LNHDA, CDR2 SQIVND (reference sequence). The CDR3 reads CASTIGNTGELFF. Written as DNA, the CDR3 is TGTGCCAGTACTATCGGGAACACCGGGGAGCTGTTTTTT.

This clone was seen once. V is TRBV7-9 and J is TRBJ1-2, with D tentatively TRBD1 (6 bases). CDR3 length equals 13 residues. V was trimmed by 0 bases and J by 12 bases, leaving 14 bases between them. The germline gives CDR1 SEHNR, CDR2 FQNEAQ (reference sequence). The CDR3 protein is CASSLATGGGDTF. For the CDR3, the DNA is TGTGCCAGCAGCTTAGCGACAGGTGGTGGGGACACCTTC. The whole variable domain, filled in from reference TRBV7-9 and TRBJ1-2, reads DTGVSQNPRHKITKRGQNVTFRCDPISEHNRLYWYRQTLGQGPEFLTYFQNEAQLEKSRLLSDRFSAERPKGSFSTLEIQRTEQGDSAMYLCASSLATGGGDTFGSGTRLTVV.

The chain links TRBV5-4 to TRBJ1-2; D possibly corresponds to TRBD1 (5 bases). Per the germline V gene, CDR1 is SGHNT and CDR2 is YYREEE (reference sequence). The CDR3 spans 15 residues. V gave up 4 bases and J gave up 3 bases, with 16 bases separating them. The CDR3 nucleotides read TGTGCCAGCAGCCCCCAAGAAGGGGCGGACTATGGCTACACCTTC. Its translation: CASSPQEGADYGYTF.

CDR3 DNA: TGTGCCACCAGTCTGGCCGGCGGGAGGAATGAGCAGTTCTTC. It encodes CATSLAGGRNEQFF. The chain combines TRBV24-1 with TRBJ2-1; TRBD2 matches at 8 bases. Trimming took 6 bases from V and 7 from J; bases not matched to a gene: 7. In germline, CDR1 is KGHDR, CDR2 SFDVKD. There are 14 residues in the CDR3.

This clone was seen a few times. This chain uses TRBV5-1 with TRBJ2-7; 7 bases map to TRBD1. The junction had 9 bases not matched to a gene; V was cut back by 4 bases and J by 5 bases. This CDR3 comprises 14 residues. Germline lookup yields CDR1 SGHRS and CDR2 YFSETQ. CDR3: CASSPRTGSDEQYF. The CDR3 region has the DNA TGCGCCAGCAGCCCGAGGACAGGATCCGACGAGCAGTACTTC. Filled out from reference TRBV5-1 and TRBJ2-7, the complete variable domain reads KAGVTQTPRYLIKTRGQQVTLSCSPISGHRSVSWYQQTPGQGLQFLFEYFSETQRNKGNFPGRFSGRQFSNSRSEMNVSTLELGDSALYLCASSPRTGSDEQYFGPGTRLTVT.

CDR3: CASSRNGGNEQFF. CDR3 DNA sequence: TGTGCCAGCAGCCGCAACGGGGGCAATGAGCAGTTCTTC. The chain joins TRBV7-9 to TRBJ2-1; the D gene is possibly TRBD2 (6 bases). This CDR3 region has 13 residues. V was trimmed by 5 bases and J by 6 bases, leaving 11 bases between them. Germline V gene data show CDR1 as SEHNR and CDR2 as FQNEAQ (reference sequence).

The CDR3 loop is CASSRMTSGGENIQYF. The CDR3 coding sequence is TGTGCCAGCAGCCGCATGACTAGCGGGGGAGAAAACATTCAGTACTTC. This rearrangement joins TRBV3-1 (or the pseudogene TRBV3-2) to TRBJ2-4; 12 positions match TRBD2. CDR1 and CDR2 from the germline V gene are LGHDT and YNNKEL (reference sequence). The CDR3 has 16 residues. V was clipped by 4 bases and J by 5 bases; unmatched bases: 6.

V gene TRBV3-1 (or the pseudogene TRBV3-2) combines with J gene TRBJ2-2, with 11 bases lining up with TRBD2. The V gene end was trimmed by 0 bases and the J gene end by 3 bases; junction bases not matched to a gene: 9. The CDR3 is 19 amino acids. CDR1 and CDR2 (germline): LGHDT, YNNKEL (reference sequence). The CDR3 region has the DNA TGTGCCAGCAGCCAAGATCGGTCTAGCGGGGGGCCGGACACCGGGGAGCTGTTTTTT. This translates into CASSQDRSSGGPDTGELFF.

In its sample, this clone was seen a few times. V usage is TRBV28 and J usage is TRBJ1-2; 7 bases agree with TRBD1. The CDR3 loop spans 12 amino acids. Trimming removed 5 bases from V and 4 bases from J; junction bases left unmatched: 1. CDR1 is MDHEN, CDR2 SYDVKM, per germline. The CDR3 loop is CASSRDSYGYTF. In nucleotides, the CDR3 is TGTGCCAGCAGTCGGGACAGCTATGGCTACACCTTC.

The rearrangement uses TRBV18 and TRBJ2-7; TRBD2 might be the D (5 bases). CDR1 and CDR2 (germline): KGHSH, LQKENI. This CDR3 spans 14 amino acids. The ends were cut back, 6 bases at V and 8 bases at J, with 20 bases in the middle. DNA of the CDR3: TGTGCCAGCTCCCCGGGATCGGCGAGTGGGCAGCAGTACTTC. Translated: CASSPGSASGQQYF.

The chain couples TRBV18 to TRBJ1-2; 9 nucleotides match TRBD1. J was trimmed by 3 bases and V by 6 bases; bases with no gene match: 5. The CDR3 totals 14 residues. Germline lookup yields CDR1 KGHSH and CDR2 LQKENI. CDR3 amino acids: CASSQDRGDYGYTF. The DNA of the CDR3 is TGTGCCAGCTCCCAGGACAGGGGCGACTATGGCTACACCTTC.

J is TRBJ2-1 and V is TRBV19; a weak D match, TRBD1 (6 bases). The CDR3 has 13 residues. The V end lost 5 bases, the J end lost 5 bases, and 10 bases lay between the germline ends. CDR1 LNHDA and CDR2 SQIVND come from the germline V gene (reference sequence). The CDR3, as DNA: TGTGCCAGTAGTGGAGGACAGAACAATGAGCAGTTCTTC. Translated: CASSGGQNNEQFF.

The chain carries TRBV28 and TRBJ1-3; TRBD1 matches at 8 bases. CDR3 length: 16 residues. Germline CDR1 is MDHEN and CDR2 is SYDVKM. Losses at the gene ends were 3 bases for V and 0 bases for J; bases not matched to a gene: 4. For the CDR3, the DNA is TGTGCCAGCAGTTTGGACAGGGACCTCTCTGGAAACACCATATATTTT. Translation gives CASSLDRDLSGNTIYF.

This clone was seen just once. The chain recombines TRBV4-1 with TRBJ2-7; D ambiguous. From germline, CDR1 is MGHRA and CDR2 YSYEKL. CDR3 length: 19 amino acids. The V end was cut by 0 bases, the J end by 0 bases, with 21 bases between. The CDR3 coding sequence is TGCGCCAGCAGCCAAGACATCCGGTTAGGCGGTCTAAGCTCCTACGAGCAGTACTTC. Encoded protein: CASSQDIRLGGLSSYEQYF.

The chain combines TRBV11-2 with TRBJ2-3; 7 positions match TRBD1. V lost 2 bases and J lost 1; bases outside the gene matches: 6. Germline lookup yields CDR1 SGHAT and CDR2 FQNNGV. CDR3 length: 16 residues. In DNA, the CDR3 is TGTGCCAGCAGCTTAAAAGGGGGCATCGGCACAGATACGCAGTATTTT. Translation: CASSLKGGIGTDTQYF.

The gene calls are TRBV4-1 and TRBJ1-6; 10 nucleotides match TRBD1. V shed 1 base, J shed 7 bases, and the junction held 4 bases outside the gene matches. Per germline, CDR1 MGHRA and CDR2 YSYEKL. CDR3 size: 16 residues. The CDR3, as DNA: TGCGCCAGCAGCCAAGGCCCGGGACAGGGGAATTCACCCCTCCACTTT. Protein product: CASSQGPGQGNSPLHF.

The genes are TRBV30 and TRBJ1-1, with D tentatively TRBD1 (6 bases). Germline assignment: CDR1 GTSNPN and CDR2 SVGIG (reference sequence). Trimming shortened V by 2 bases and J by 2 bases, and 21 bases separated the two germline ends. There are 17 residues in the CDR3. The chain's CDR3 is CAWSPGQRQYQNTEAFF. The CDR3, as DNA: TGTGCCTGGAGTCCCGGACAGCGACAATACCAAAACACTGAAGCTTTCTTT.

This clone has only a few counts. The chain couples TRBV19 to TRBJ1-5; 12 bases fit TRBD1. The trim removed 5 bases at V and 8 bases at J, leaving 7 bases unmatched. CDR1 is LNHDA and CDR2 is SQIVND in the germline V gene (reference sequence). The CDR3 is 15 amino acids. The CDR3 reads CASSPWDRGREPQHF. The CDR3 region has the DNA TGTGCCAGTAGTCCGTGGGACAGGGGGCGTGAGCCCCAGCATTTT.

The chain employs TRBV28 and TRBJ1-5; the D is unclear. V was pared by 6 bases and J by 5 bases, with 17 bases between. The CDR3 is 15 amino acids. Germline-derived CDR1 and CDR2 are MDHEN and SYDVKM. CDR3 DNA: TGTGCCAGCAGCCAAGACGCGGGGAATTATCAGCCCCAGCATTTT. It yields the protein CASSQDAGNYQPQHF.

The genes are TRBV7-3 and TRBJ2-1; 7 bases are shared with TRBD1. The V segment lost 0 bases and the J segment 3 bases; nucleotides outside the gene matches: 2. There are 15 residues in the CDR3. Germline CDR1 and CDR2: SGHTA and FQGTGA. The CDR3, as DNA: TGTGCCAGCAGCTTAACGGGGACAGACTACAATGAGCAGTTCTTC. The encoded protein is CASSLTGTDYNEQFF.

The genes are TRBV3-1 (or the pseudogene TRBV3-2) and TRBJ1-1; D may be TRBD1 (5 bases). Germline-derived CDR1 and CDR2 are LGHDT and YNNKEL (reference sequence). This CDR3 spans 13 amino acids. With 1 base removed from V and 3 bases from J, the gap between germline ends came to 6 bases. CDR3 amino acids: CASSQAGYTEAFF. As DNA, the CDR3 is TGTGCCAGCAGCCAAGCAGGGTACACTGAAGCTTTCTTT.

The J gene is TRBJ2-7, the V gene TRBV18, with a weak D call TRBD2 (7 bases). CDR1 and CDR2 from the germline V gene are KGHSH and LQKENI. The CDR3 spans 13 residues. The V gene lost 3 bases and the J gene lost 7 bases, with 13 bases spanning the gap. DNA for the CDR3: TGTGCCAGCTCACCCAGGGGAGGGGTAGAGCAGTACTTC. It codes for CASSPRGGVEQYF.

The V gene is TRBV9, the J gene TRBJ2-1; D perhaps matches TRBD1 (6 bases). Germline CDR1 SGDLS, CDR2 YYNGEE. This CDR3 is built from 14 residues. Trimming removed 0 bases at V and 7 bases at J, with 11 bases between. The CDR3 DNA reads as TGTGCCAGCAGCGTAGAAACAGGGCGAAATGAGCAGTTCTTC. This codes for CASSVETGRNEQFF.